This T cell receptor beta chain was profiled in a study of post-analysis software for immune sequencing data. Unique molecular identifiers were built into the TCR beta cDNA libraries. MiXCR, run by TCRdb on the PCR reads, gives a single entry per CDR3 protein. The sample contains fewer than 700,000 distinct CDR3 sequences, 40% to 50% of which appear only once. Of note for this clonotype: Its cognate antigen is unknown.

Notes on the study in general: Patients had higher frequencies than controls of roughly five TRBV segments, including TRBV5-6, TRBV5-1 and TRBV20-1.

V gave up 6 bases and J gave up 0 bases; unmatched junction bases: 8. The CDR3 covers 18 residues. Looked up from germline, CDR1 is SEHNR and CDR2 is FQNEAQ (reference sequence). This TCR was sampled from a girl aged 10-17 years with multiple sclerosis. The chain joins TRBV7-9 to TRBJ2-4; 13 nucleotides line up with TRBD2. Sequencing was done on a sample of blood. The CDR3 nucleotides are TGTGCCAGCAGGGATACTAGCGGGGGGGCGGGAGCCAAAAACATTCAGTACTTC. Translating it yields CASRDTSGGAGAKNIQYF.